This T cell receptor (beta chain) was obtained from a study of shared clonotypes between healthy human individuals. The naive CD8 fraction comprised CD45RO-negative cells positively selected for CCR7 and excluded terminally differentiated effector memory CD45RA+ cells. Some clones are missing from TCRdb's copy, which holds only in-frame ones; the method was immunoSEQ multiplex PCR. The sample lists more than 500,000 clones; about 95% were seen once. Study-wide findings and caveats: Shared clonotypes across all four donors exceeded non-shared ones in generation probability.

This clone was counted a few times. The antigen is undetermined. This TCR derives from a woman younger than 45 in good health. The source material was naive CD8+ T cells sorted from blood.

This CDR3 is CASSADRSRPQHF. CDR3 DNA sequence: TGTGCCAGCAGCGCGGACAGGAGTCGGCCCCAGCATTTT. The chain links TRBV21-1 to TRBJ1-5; the D call in the table, TRBD1, was not verified against the DNA. TRBV21-1 is flagged as a pseudogene. The CDR3 is 13 residues long.